This entry describes one T cell receptor (beta chain). Its binding antigen is unknown. Nothing much larger sits one base from this clone, and base qualities are not available. Every donor was a healthy Caucasian. Three pairs of female monozygotic twins, all aged roughly 18 to 30 years, made up the twin cohort. Positive isolation kits from Invitrogen were used to isolate the CD4+ and CD8+ T cell populations. Libraries were built with 5' RACE. The sequencer listed for this sample is Illumina HiSeq 2000. A universal primer binding site was added through template switching, and the final cDNA carried a unique molecular identifier so that TCR cDNA molecules could be counted accurately. First-strand cDNA for TCR alpha and beta chains was synthesized from specific primers in the conserved constant-segment region. Each cDNA library was double barcoded, with a SMART-Mk sample barcode plus Illumina barcodes, to control for contamination. Two successive PCR steps introduced TruSeq adapter sequences along with Illumina sample barcodes. The TCR alpha and beta cDNA libraries were sequenced on the Illumina HiSeq platform using custom primers. Processing in the source paper ran as follows. Raw reads were processed with MiGEC to extract unique molecular identifiers, and MiXCR was used to determine CDR3 positions. Recombination models were inferred per individual with the repgenHMM and IGoR tools using an EM algorithm. Shared clonotypes were analyzed with the tcR package in R, and sharing was normalized by the product of cloneset sizes. Out-of-frame nonproductive sequences were analyzed to study raw recombination free of thymic and clonal selection effects. The raw public reads went through TCRdb reprocessing: fastp at Q25, MiXCR clone calling, in-frame beta chains kept. Rows are combined by CDR3 protein, so each entry shows the most common genes and DNA. TCRdb's processing, not the authors' own work, is the source of the V and J calls. Present in this sample are about 200,000 distinct CDR3 sequences, 6% to 7% of which were seen just once. Clones ranked in the top ten supply about 14% of the sample.

This sample stems from a study of identical twins (dated by TCRdb to between 2015 and 2016). As for the study more broadly: The study deep-sequenced TCR alpha and beta repertoires from monozygotic twins, unrelated adults of various ages and cord blood to test whether fetal clonotypes persist. To rule out contamination, the twin experiments were replicated at different times with different library preparation protocols. The paper as a whole reports these results and caveats: Abundant cord blood beta clonotypes had fewer insertions, young adult naive repertoires showed a similar but weaker trend, and memory repertoires showed no such trend. Out-of-frame TCR alpha sharing in monozygotic twins was systematically underestimated by recombination models, whereas sharing between unrelated individuals was in agreement with the recombination models. A weaker excess of twin sharing was found in beta out-of-frame sequences because the signal-to-noise ratio was lowered by fewer shared sequences. Because the same donors could not be followed over many years, conclusions were based on cross-sectional statistical analysis. Zero-insertion analyses could be partly confounded by invariant T cells such as MAIT and iNKT, though diverse VJ usage argued against such confounding for most clonotypes. Out-of-frame TCR alpha sequences shared between twins showed an excess of low generation-probability sequences compared with coincidental sharing between unrelated individuals.

The same data also went into a second study, on T cells expressing NK-cell markers. Per that second paper: TCR beta-chain repertoires were profiled in sorted CD3+CD56+NKG2C+, CD3+CD56+NKG2C- and CD3+CD56-NKG2C+ T-cell subsets from eight donors. Seven of the eight sequenced donors were HCMV-seropositive and one was HCMV-seronegative. To restrict sorting to alphabetaTCR-expressing T cells, an anti-gammadeltaTCR antibody was added in several experiments. For over five donors, the dominant CD3+CD56+NKG2C+ clonotypes were among the top 10 CD8+ clonotypes and accounted for roughly 1.0-7.5% of CD8+ T cells. Those dominant clonotypes were again the most abundant among CD3+CD56-NKG2C+ cells in a handful of donors, at about 28.3-60.1%. Whether the expanded NKG2C-expressing T cell clones were specific for HCMV antigens was left unclear. All eight donors whose samples were sequenced were randomly selected healthy volunteers, three of them men and five women. To determine HCMV serostatus, a commercial ELISA kit was used to detect HCMV-specific IgG in serum. MIGEC handled demultiplexing of the reads and grouping by UMI, while MiTCR was used to assemble and quantify clonotypes. To remove erroneous sequences, TCR cDNA sequences were retained only when supported by two or more reads. The tcR package was used for downstream repertoire analysis, and clonotypes were matched across fractions by CDR3 nucleotide sequence plus V segment. VDJmatch was used to annotate antigen specificity against VDJdb, with one amino acid substitution in CDR3 allowed.

The sequenced material came from CD8+ T cells sorted from blood. The clonotype comes from a woman between 18 and 29 years old in good health.

The CDR3 loop reads CATSRDPGDNEQFF. At the DNA level, the sequence is TGTGCCACCAGCAGAGACCCGGGAGACAATGAGCAGTTCTTC. The receptor chain draws on TRBV15 and TRBJ2-1; TRBD2 is a weak D gene call, 6 bases matching. V and J are truncated by 0 bases and 5 bases respectively, leaving an intervening sequence of 8 bases. For CDR1 and CDR2, the germline V gene (reference sequence) lists LNHNV and YYDKDF. The CDR3 runs 14 residues from the cysteine to the phenylalanine. The kept DNA is CDR3 alone, 42 bases in frame from the first base.